The entry below describes one T cell receptor (beta chain). No cognate antigen has been identified for it. Base quality data are lacking; no much larger clone is found one base away. V has 5 bases trimmed and J has 7 bases trimmed; junction bases matching no gene number 3. The CDR3 sequence holds 14 residues, the cysteine and phenylalanine included. Only the CDR3 DNA stays, 42 bases, in frame from base 1. From a lookup of the germline V gene (reference sequence), CDR1 and CDR2 are SEHNR and FQNEAQ. This record comes from a study of blood T cell repertoires in COVID-19 (dated by TCRdb to 2020 to 2021). Turning to the overall study: The collaborator samples originated in the United States, Italy and Spain and spanned the acute and convalescent phases of COVID-19. The material from the prospective study consisted of cDNA or gDNA derived from T cells, B-cell-depleted T cells, or PBMCs. Deeply sampled blood TCRbeta repertoires from subjects exposed to, actively infected with, or recovered from COVID-19 were included in the dataset. The repertoires were released in a freely available public database meant as a resource for research on the immune response to SARS-CoV-2. Samples came from the ongoing ImmuneRACE study (first 160 participants) plus 1,254 subjects from 6 global collaborators. A de-identified subject ID, COVID-19 status, age in years and sex were almost always included in the sample metadata. Where available, HLA class I and class II types were obtained from metadata supplied by the sample provider rather than from assay-based typing.

The full study reports these points: The amount of clinical and demographic metadata varied by source and participant and was provided uncurated.

TCRbeta CDR3 regions were amplified from genomic DNA using the immunoSEQ Assay, a bias-controlled multiplex PCR. The authors processed their data as follows. Within the assay, amplification of reference gene primers was used to estimate how many nucleated cells each sample contained. To quantify the absolute abundance of each unique TCRbeta CDR3 rearrangement, sequence reads were collapsed and filtered. For each sample, productive Simpson clonality was calculated by taking the square root of Simpson's diversity index across productive rearrangements. Imported from immuneACCESS, the table was reduced by TCRdb to in-frame sequences with V and J called. These copies leave out some clones; in studies compared against another copy, an unresolved V gene accounts for under half, and the cause of the remainder is not known. Clone size and V and J calls were adopted from that table, with D and trimming inferred from the DNA. A total of approximately 140,000 clones appear in this sample, 80% of them only once. The ten biggest clones cover around 13% of the sample.

The collaborating institutions used their own protocols to collect whole blood in K2EDTA tubes. For TCRbeta analysis, collaborator samples were shipped as frozen whole blood, as isolated PBMCs, or as DNA extracted from either sample type. Recombination linked TRBV7-9 to TRBJ2-1; TRBD1 matches 12 bases in the middle. The sequence was collected from a man aged 60 to 75 with active or convalescent COVID-19. Sequenced input: peripheral blood. The nucleotide sequence is TGTGCCAGCAGCGGGACAGGGGGCTGGAATGAGCAGTTCTTC. Protein translation: CASSGTGGWNEQFF.